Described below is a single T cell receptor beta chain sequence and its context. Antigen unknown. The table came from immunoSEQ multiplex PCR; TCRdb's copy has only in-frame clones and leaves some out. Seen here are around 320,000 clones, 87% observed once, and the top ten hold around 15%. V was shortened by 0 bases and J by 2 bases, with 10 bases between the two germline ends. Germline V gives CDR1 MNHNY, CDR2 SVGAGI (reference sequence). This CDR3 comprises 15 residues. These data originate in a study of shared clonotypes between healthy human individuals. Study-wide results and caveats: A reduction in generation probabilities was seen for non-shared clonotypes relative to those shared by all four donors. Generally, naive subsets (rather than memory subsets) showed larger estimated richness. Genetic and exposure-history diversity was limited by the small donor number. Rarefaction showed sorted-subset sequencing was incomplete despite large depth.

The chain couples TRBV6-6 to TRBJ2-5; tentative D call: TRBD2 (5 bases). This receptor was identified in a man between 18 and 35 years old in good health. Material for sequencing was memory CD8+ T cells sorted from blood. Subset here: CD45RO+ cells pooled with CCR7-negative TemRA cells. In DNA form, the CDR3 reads TGTGCCAGCAGTTACTCCAAGACGGGGCAAGAGACCCAGTACTTC. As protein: CASSYSKTGQETQYF.